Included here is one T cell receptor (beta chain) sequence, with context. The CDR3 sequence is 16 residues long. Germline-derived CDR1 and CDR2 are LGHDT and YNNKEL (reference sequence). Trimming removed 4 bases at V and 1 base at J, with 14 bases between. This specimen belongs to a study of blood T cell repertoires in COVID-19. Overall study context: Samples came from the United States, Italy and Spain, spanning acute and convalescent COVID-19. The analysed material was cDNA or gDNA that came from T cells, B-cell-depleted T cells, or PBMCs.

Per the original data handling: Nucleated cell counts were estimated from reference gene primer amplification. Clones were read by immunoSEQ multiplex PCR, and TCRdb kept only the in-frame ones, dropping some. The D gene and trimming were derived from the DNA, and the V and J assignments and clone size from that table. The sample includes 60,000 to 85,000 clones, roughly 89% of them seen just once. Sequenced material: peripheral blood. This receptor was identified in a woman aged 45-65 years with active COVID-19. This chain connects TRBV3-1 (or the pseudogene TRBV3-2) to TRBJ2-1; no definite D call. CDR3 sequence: CASSPSWRSSYNEQFF. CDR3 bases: TGTGCCAGCAGCCCAAGTTGGAGATCATCCTACAATGAGCAGTTCTTC.